This paragraph reports one T cell receptor (beta chain). The CDR3 runs 16 residues. The germline V gene encodes CDR1 SGDLS and CDR2 YYNGEE. Germline trimming cut 0 bases from V and 3 bases from J; bases unmatched to any gene: 7. The record originates from a study of blood T cell repertoires in COVID-19. Across the whole study: Specimens from acute and convalescent COVID-19 originated in the United States, Italy and Spain. The analysed material was cDNA or gDNA that came from T cells, B-cell-depleted T cells, or PBMCs.

In the original workflow: Nucleated cell number was recorded as an estimate derived from reference gene primer amplification. Assay used: immunoSEQ multiplex PCR; TCRdb lists only in-frame clones, some missing. Clone size and V and J calls were adopted from that table, with D and trimming inferred from the DNA. The profile covers more than 15,000 clones, with 70% to 90% appearing a single time and around 7.6% taken by the ten largest. Sequences were obtained from peripheral blood. V and J are TRBV9 and TRBJ2-7, with 9 bases matching TRBD2. The receptor comes from a human donor with active COVID-19. The donor label of this sample is uncertain. DNA of the CDR3: TGTGCCAGCAGCGTAGGGTCTAGCGGGGATCGCTACGAGCAGTACTTC. It specifies CASSVGSSGDRYEQYF.